The clone carrying this T cell receptor (beta chain) has only a few counts. There are 13 residues in the CDR3. Germline V gene lookup returns CDR1 SEHNR and CDR2 FQNEAQ (reference sequence). V lost 4 bases, J lost 11 bases, and 10 bases stayed unmatched. Through a sample-barcoded 5' primer and a J-beta primer mix, a second PCR was run for roughly 6 to 12 cycles. TCRdb called the 5' RACE reads again in MiXCR, with one record for every CDR3 protein. The sample holds about 1.6 million distinct CDR3 sequences, almost 35% seen once. These data originate in a study of blood T cells in healthy people across ages.

The chain recombines TRBV7-9 with TRBJ2-5, with 7 bases aligning to TRBD1. The sequencing input was blood. The origin of this receptor is a woman in her thirties in good health. CDR3 sequence (DNA): TGTGCCAGCAGCTCGACAGGGCCGTGGGAGCAGTACTTC. It translates to CASSSTGPWEQYF.